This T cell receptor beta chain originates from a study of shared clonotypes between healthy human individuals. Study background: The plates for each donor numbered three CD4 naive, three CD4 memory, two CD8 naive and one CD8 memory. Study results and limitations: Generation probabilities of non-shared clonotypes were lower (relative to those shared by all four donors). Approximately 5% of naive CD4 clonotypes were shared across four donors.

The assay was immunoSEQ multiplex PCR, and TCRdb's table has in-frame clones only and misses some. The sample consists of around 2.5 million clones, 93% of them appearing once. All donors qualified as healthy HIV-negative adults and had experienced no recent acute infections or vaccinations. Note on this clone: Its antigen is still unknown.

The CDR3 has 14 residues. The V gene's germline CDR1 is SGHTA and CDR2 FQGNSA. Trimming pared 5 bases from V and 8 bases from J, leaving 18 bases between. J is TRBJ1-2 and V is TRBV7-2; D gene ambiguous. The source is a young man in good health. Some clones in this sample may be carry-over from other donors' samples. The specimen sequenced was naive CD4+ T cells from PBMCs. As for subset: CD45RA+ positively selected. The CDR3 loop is CASSRLVLWIGYTF. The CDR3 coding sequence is TGTGCCAGCAGCCGACTGGTGTTGTGGATCGGCTACACCTTC.